These 8 T cell receptor beta chains originate from one sample sequenced in a study of shared clonotypes between healthy human individuals. TCRdb's table, derived via immunoSEQ multiplex PCR, lists solely in-frame clones and lacks some. Of under 2,500,000 clones in the sample, 90% to 96% were seen once. Source material: naive CD4+ T cells sorted from blood. Sample subset: CD45RA+ positively selected. These receptors all stem from a man aged 18 to 29 in good health.

A word on this clone: This CDR3 is also generated by other DNA sequences in the sample. V is TRBV5-1 and J is TRBJ2-2; 12 nucleotides match TRBD2. The junction had 4 bases not matched to a gene; V was cut back by 0 bases and J by 4 bases. Germline loops: CDR1 SGHRS, CDR2 YFSETQ. CDR3 length equals 17 residues. This CDR3 is CASSLGLAGVGTGELFF. The DNA for the CDR3 is TGCGCCAGCAGCTTGGGACTAGCGGGAGTGGGCACCGGGGAGCTGTTTTTT.

The rearrangement links TRBV7-2 to TRBJ2-7, with a weak D call TRBD2 (6 bases). Germline V CDR1 and CDR2: SGHTA, FQGNSA. The CDR3 runs 17 residues. The V end lost 1 base, the J end lost 2 bases, and 18 bases lay between the germline ends. The chain's CDR3 is CASSLVQFGGGAYEQYF. Written as DNA, the CDR3 is TGTGCCAGCAGCTTAGTTCAGTTTGGCGGAGGGGCCTACGAGCAGTACTTC.

The CDR3 here is CASQALETQYF. CDR3 sequence (DNA): TGTGCCAGCCAGGCCCTAGAGACCCAGTACTTC. The V gene is TRBV2, the J gene TRBJ2-5; D remains unclear. The CDR3 consists of 11 residues. Trimming removed 8 bases from V and 4 bases from J, with 8 bases in between. In germline, CDR1 is SNHLY, CDR2 FYNNEI.

The chain has TRBV5-4 and TRBJ2-1; 8 nucleotides line up with TRBD2. CDR1 and CDR2 from the germline V gene are SGHNT and YYREEE (reference sequence). The CDR3 runs to 16 residues. Trimming took 4 bases from V and 8 from J; bases not matched to a gene: 14. The CDR3 is CASSPEPGTRGYEQFF. The CDR3 DNA reads TGTGCCAGCAGCCCTGAGCCCGGGACTAGGGGCTATGAGCAGTTCTTC.

A remark on this clone: Additional DNA sequences in this sample encode the identical CDR3. J is TRBJ2-7 and V is TRBV10-3; 8 bases align to TRBD1. The CDR3 is made up of 15 amino acids. Germline V lookup: CDR1 ENHRY, CDR2 SYGVKD. V lost 7 bases, J lost 0 bases, and 8 bases stayed unmatched. The CDR3 DNA reads as TGTGCCATCAACCCAGGACAGGGTAGCTCCTACGAGCAGTACTTC. Translated, it gives CAINPGQGSSYEQYF.

The rearrangement joins TRBV6-5 to TRBJ1-1, with D unresolved. CDR1 MNHEY and CDR2 SVGAGI come from the germline V gene. CDR3 length: 13 amino acids. Trimming cost V 5 bases and J 1 base, with 8 bases left between them. CDR3 nucleotide sequence: TGTGCCAGCAGTGCGCGGGCGAACACTGAAGCTTTCTTT. Amino acid sequence: CASSARANTEAFF.

The rearrangement joins TRBV10-2 to TRBJ2-3, with D perhaps matching TRBD2 (5 bases). The CDR3 extends over 16 amino acids. V was shortened by 3 bases and J by 0 bases, with 13 bases between the two germline ends. CDR1 is WSHSY, CDR2 SAAADI, per germline. The CDR3 region is CASSDAGLTSTDTQYF. For the CDR3, the DNA is TGCGCCAGCAGTGATGCAGGACTGACTAGCACAGATACGCAGTATTTT.

The V call is TRBV6-5, the J call TRBJ2-7, with TRBD2 matching 8 bases. The CDR3 covers 15 residues. J gave up 6 bases and V 4 bases, and 11 bases lay outside the gene matches. CDR1 and CDR2 (germline): MNHEY, SVGAGI. In nucleotides, the CDR3 is TGTGCCAGCAGTTCTATCGGGGGGGCCTCGGTCGAGCAGTACTTC. Residues: CASSSIGGASVEQYF.